A single sample is the source of the 29 T cell receptor beta chains below, sequenced in a study of T cells in Graves' hyperthyroidism and ophthalmopathy (dated by TCRdb to between 2018 and 2021). To prepare the library, multiplex PCR was applied. The instrument was an Illumina HiSeq 2000. Amplification of TCR beta CDR3 regions was carried out from RNA transcripts. The TCR CDR3 was subjected to a first round of RT-PCR using the HTBI primer set and the Qiagen OneStep RT-PCR kit. The public sequencing data were trimmed at Q25 with fastp and processed into clonotypes with MiXCR by TCRdb, which kept only in-frame beta chains. Duplicate CDR3 protein sequences are folded into a single record with the most common DNA and genes. The sample data list a few hundred thousand distinct CDR3 sequences, and roughly 46% of these were observed just once. The top ten hold under 20% of the sample. Specimen: peripheral blood or thyroid tissue (not recorded which). These receptors all come from an adult woman with Graves' disease, either hyperthyroidism or ophthalmopathy (not recorded which).

The V call is TRBV20-1, the J call TRBJ1-1; possible D gene TRBD1, 6 bases. Germline V gene lookup returns CDR1 DFQATT and CDR2 SNEGSKA (reference sequence). Trimming removed 6 bases from V and 0 bases from J, with 17 bases in between. This CDR3 contains 15 residues. This chain's CDR3 is CSAQMGGRMNTEAFF. CDR3 bases: TGCAGTGCCCAGATGGGGGGGCGCATGAACACTGAAGCTTTCTTT.

The chain is built from TRBV2 and TRBJ1-5; D is ambiguous. The V and J ends lost 8 bases and 0 bases respectively, with 11 bases between them. Germline CDR1 SNHLY, CDR2 FYNNEI. CDR3 length equals 14 residues. The DNA of the CDR3 is TGTGCCAGCGCAGAGTTACATAGCAATCAGCCCCAGCATTTT. Translating gives CASAELHSNQPQHF.

Many counts were recorded for this clonotype. This chain links TRBV19 with TRBJ2-7; D uncertain. The CDR3 covers 11 residues. Trimming stripped 8 bases from V and 4 bases from J, with 9 bases between. CDR1 is LNHDA, CDR2 SQIVND, per germline (reference sequence). The CDR3 DNA reads TGTGCCAGTGGTGCGATATACGAGCAGTACTTC. Protein: CASGAIYEQYF.

This clonotype appeared many times. This rearrangement joins TRBV5-1 to TRBJ1-2; tentatively, D is TRBD1 (5 bases). This CDR3 contains 13 residues. V dropped 7 bases and J dropped 4 bases, with 14 bases sitting between them. The germline CDR1 and CDR2 sequences are SGHRS and YFSETQ. The DNA of the CDR3 is TGCGCCAGCGCGGGGCAGCGTCTCTATGGCTACACCTTC. Translation gives CASAGQRLYGYTF.

This clonotype occurred many times. The chain recombines TRBV9 with TRBJ1-4; D remains ambiguous. From germline, CDR1 is SGDLS and CDR2 YYNGEE. This CDR3 comprises 15 residues. V was pared by 4 bases and J by 5 bases, with 15 bases between. CDR3 residues: CASSPGIALNEKLFF. DNA of the CDR3: TGTGCCAGCAGCCCTGGGATAGCGCTGAATGAAAAACTGTTTTTT.

This rearrangement joins TRBV24-1 to TRBJ2-5, with 8 bases identical to TRBD1. From germline, CDR1 is KGHDR and CDR2 SFDVKD. The CDR3 is 17 residues long. The ends lost 4 bases at V and 5 bases at J; junction bases unmatched: 14. This CDR3 is CATSDSIGQGGGETQYF. As DNA, the CDR3 is TGTGCCACCAGTGACTCTATCGGACAGGGCGGAGGGGAGACCCAGTACTTC.

This chain connects TRBV15 to TRBJ1-5, with 9 bases aligning to TRBD1. CDR3 length equals 16 residues. The germline gives CDR1 LNHNV, CDR2 YYDKDF (reference sequence). The V and J ends lost 7 bases and 6 bases, in that order; junction bases with no gene match: 13. The chain's CDR3 is CATKPNRDRAFQPQHF. For the CDR3, the DNA is TGTGCCACCAAGCCAAACCGGGACAGGGCTTTTCAGCCCCAGCATTTT.

On this clonotype: Germline is not matched at one junction end, which may reflect a read error. This rearrangement joins TRBV5-1 to TRBJ2-7, with 7 bases lining up with TRBD1. The length of the CDR3 is 16 residues. Germline CDR1 and CDR2: SGHRS and YFSETQ. The chain's CDR3 is CASSLGPGQVTYAQYF. For the CDR3, the DNA is TGCGCCAGCAGCTTAGGGCCTGGACAGGTAACCTACGCGCAGTACTTC.

The genes are TRBV7-8 and TRBJ1-3, with D hard to call. CDR1 and CDR2 (germline): SGHVS, FQNEAQ. V lost 6 bases and J lost 2, with 11 bases in between. CDR3 length: 14 residues. The CDR3 region has the DNA TGTGCCAGCAGACAGCAGCGAACTGGAAACACCATATATTTT. Amino acid sequence: CASRQQRTGNTIYF.

This clonotype appeared many times. The chain links TRBV20-1 to TRBJ2-5; possible D gene TRBD2, 6 bases. The CDR3 has 14 amino acids. Germline values: CDR1 DFQATT, CDR2 SNEGSKA (reference sequence). The V end lost 2 bases, the J end lost 5 bases, and 15 bases lay between the germline ends. The CDR3 reads CSARLGAAGETQYF. CDR3 coding DNA: TGCAGTGCTAGACTCGGGGCTGCGGGGGAGACCCAGTACTTC.

The chain carries TRBV15 and TRBJ2-2; 9 nucleotides line up with TRBD1. Germline loops: CDR1 LNHNV, CDR2 YYDKDF (reference sequence). The CDR3 is 19 residues long. The J segment lost 6 bases and the V segment lost 3 bases, leaving 17 bases of the junction unmatched. The CDR3 DNA sequence: TGTGCCACCAGCAGCCGTAGGACAGGGGCGGTAGTGGAAGCCGGGGAGCTGTTTTTT. Protein sequence: CATSSRRTGAVVEAGELFF.

This clonotype was counted a few times. The CDR3 reads CSAMDPSTDTQYF. The CDR3 bases are TGCAGTGCTATGGACCCGAGCACAGATACGCAGTATTTT. The V and J genes are TRBV20-1 and TRBJ2-3; D not resolved. This CDR3 is built from 13 residues. Trimming pared 4 bases from V and 0 bases from J, leaving 8 bases between. CDR1 is DFQATT and CDR2 is SNEGSKA in the germline V gene (reference sequence).

J is TRBJ2-3 and V is TRBV20-1, with D uncertain. The V and J ends lost 5 bases and 2 bases respectively, with 11 bases between them. The CDR3 covers 13 residues. The germline gives CDR1 DFQATT, CDR2 SNEGSKA (reference sequence). CDR3 sequence: CSAQRVFTDTQYF. The DNA of the CDR3 is TGCAGTGCTCAAAGGGTCTTCACAGATACGCAGTATTTT.

The table lists this clonotype with many counts. The chain is built from TRBV2 and TRBJ1-5; weak D call: TRBD1 (5 bases). V was pared by 6 bases and J by 4 bases, with 13 bases between. From germline, CDR1 is SNHLY and CDR2 FYNNEI. The CDR3 totals 14 residues. In DNA form, the CDR3 reads TGTGCCAGCAGCAGGGTAGGGGCTAATCAGCCCCAGCATTTT. Protein product: CASSRVGANQPQHF.

The chain is built from TRBV12-3 or TRBV12-4 and TRBJ2-5; 10 nucleotides align to TRBD1. This CDR3 comprises 14 residues. With V trimmed by 5 bases and J by 11 bases, 11 bases remained unmatched. CDR3 protein: CASSPQGQGGEQYF. As DNA, the CDR3 is TGTGCCAGCAGTCCCCAAGGACAGGGGGGTGAACAGTACTTC.

This clonotype was detected only once. V and J are TRBV7-6 and TRBJ1-2; 10 nucleotides agree with TRBD1. Germline V CDR1 and CDR2: SGHVS, FNYEAQ. The CDR3 covers 15 residues. Trimming at V came to 6 bases and at J to 4 bases, leaving 8 bases not matched to a gene. Here the CDR3 DNA reads TGTGCCAGCAGTTTGGGACAGGGGATCTTCTATGGCTACACCTTC. Translating it yields CASSLGQGIFYGYTF.

The chain recombines TRBV14 with TRBJ1-6, with 8 bases matching TRBD1. V shed 2 bases, J shed 10 bases, and the junction held 10 bases outside the gene matches. Per the germline V gene, CDR1 is SGHDN and CDR2 is FVKESK. The CDR3 has 16 amino acids. The CDR3, as DNA: TGTGCCAGCAGCCAACTCTTAGGACAGGGTGGATCACCCCTCCACTTT. This encodes CASSQLLGQGGSPLHF.

This clonotype came up many times. This chain uses TRBV4-1 with TRBJ1-5; D possibly corresponds to TRBD1 (5 bases). The CDR3 spans 15 residues. V shed 3 bases and J shed 7 bases, with 16 bases lying between them. Germline V gene sequence: CDR1 MGHRA, CDR2 YSYEKL. The DNA of the CDR3 is TGCGCCAGCAGCCACACCTTGGGGGGAGAACAGCCCCAGCATTTT. Residues: CASSHTLGGEQPQHF.

A remark on this clonotype: A much larger clone lies one base from this, so it may be a read error. Likely a read error: the CDR3 ends without its conserved phenylalanine or tryptophan. The chain combines TRBV20-1 with TRBJ2-5, with D maybe TRBD2 (6 bases). V lost 6 bases and J lost 4, with 15 bases in between. The CDR3 consists of 13 residues. The germline V gene has CDR1 DFQATT and CDR2 SNEGSKA (reference sequence). DNA of the CDR3: TGCAGTGCCGACGGGGGAGTTGGAGAGACCCAGTACCTC. Its protein is CSADGGVGETQYL.

This clonotype came up many times. This chain uses TRBV19 with TRBJ1-1; a possible D gene is TRBD1 (6 bases). CDR3 length: 14 residues. Trimming shortened V by 7 bases and J by 7 bases, and 19 bases separated the two germline ends. Germline V gene data show CDR1 as LNHDA and CDR2 as SQIVND (reference sequence). The DNA for the CDR3 is TGTGCCAGTACGCTCAGGGGCGCCTCGATTGAAGCTTTCTTT. It yields the protein CASTLRGASIEAFF.

This clonotype was counted at least ten times. This rearrangement joins TRBV14 to TRBJ2-7; TRBD1 aligns across 10 bases. Trimming cost V 4 bases and J 1 base; bases outside gene matches: 13. Germline loops: CDR1 SGHDN, CDR2 FVKESK. The CDR3 sequence is 18 residues long. CDR3 in amino acids: CASSLRDRGPVWSYEQYF. CDR3 DNA sequence: TGTGCCAGCAGCCTCCGGGACAGGGGTCCCGTCTGGTCCTACGAGCAGTACTTC. The full variable domain, in which reference TRBV14 and TRBJ2-7 provide the parts outside the CDR3, is EAGVTQFPSHSVIEKGQTVTLRCDPISGHDNLYWYRRVMGKEIKFLLHFVKESKQDESGMPNNRFLAERTGGTYSTLKVQPAELEDSGVYFCASSLRDRGPVWSYEQYFGPGTRLTVT.

The CDR3 here is CAASGTGGTGELFF. The CDR3 region has the DNA TGTGCCGCCTCCGGGACAGGGGGGACCGGGGAGCTGTTTTTT. The V call is TRBV2, the J call TRBJ2-2, with 11 bases identical to TRBD1. CDR3 length equals 14 residues. Germline V gene lookup returns CDR1 SNHLY and CDR2 FYNNEI. Trimming removed 11 bases from V and 5 bases from J; junction bases left unmatched: 7.

J is TRBJ1-2 and V is TRBV2; 11 bases are a match to TRBD1. The CDR3 has 16 amino acids. V shed 5 bases, J shed 4 bases, and the junction held 9 bases outside the gene matches. Germline CDR1 and CDR2: SNHLY and FYNNEI. CDR3 residues: CASSLYGDRGGYGYTF. CDR3 nucleotide sequence: TGTGCCAGCAGTTTATATGGGGACAGGGGGGGCTATGGCTACACCTTC.

The chain carries TRBV2 and TRBJ1-1, with D tentatively TRBD1 (5 bases). This CDR3 is built from 18 residues. CDR1 and CDR2 from the germline V gene are SNHLY and FYNNEI. Trimming stripped 4 bases from V and 10 bases from J, with 31 bases between. This CDR3 is CASSVDTGSYQVGRVAFF. The CDR3 bases are TGTGCCAGCAGTGTTGACACTGGAAGCTATCAGGTGGGGCGCGTAGCTTTCTTT.

This clonotype turned up a few times. V gene TRBV29-1 combines with J gene TRBJ2-7; maybe TRBD1 (5 bases). CDR1 and CDR2 (germline): SQVTM, ANQGSEA. The CDR3 extends over 12 amino acids. V lost 7 bases to trimming and J lost 2 bases, with 12 bases between them. The CDR3 spells CSGARGTYEQYF. CDR3 sequence (DNA): TGCAGCGGAGCAAGGGGTACCTACGAGCAGTACTTC.

This chain joins TRBV14 and TRBJ1-5; maybe TRBD1 (6 bases). This CDR3 region has 12 residues. The V and J ends lost 4 bases and 14 bases respectively, with 15 bases between them. Per the germline V gene, CDR1 is SGHDN and CDR2 is FVKESK. In DNA, the CDR3 is TGTGCCAGCAGCCCGACAGGTGGCCTTGAGCATTTT. Amino acids: CASSPTGGLEHF.

This clonotype has ten or more counts. DNA for the CDR3: TGCAGCGTTGGGGGGTGGACCCGGGGATGGGAGACCCAGTACTTC. It specifies CSVGGWTRGWETQYF. This chain joins TRBV29-1 and TRBJ2-5; perhaps D is TRBD1 or TRBD2 (5 bases each). V was pared by 4 bases and J by 5 bases, with 20 bases between. Germline values: CDR1 SQVTM, CDR2 ANQGSEA. The CDR3 is 15 amino acids. The full variable domain, with the rest looked up from reference TRBV29-1 and TRBJ2-5, is SAVISQKPSRDICQRGTSLTIQCQVDSQVTMMFWYRQQPGQSLTLIATANQGSEATYESGFVIDKFPISRPNLTFSTLTVSNMSPEDSSIYLCSVGGWTRGWETQYFGPGTRLLVL.

V and J are TRBV7-8 and TRBJ1-5, with 7 bases lining up with TRBD1. Germline-derived CDR1 and CDR2 are SGHVS and FQNEAQ. V shed 5 bases and J 4 bases; nucleotides not matched to a gene: 8. This CDR3 has 15 residues. CDR3 DNA: TGTGCCAGCAGCCCTACAGGGGCCATTAATCAGCCCCAGCATTTT. It is translated as CASSPTGAINQPQHF.

This clonotype was counted once. The V call is TRBV12-3 or TRBV12-4, the J call TRBJ1-1; D is possibly TRBD1 (5 bases). The CDR3 runs 14 residues. Trimming took off 7 bases at V and 4 bases at J, with 16 bases between the two ends. The DNA of the CDR3 is TGTGCCAGCACCTCTCACGGGGGGGGCACTGAAGCTTTCTTT. It translates to CASTSHGGGTEAFF.